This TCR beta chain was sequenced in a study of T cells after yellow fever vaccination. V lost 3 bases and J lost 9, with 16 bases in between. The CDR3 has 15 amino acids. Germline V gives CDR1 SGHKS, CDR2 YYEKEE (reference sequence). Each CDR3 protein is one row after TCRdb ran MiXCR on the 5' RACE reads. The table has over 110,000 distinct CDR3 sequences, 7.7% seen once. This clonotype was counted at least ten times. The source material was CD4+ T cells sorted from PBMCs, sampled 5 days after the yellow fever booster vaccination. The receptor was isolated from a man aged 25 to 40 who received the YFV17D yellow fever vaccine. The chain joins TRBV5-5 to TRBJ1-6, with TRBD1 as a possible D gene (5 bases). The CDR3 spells CASSWGGGVPSPLHF. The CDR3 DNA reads TGTGCCAGCAGCTGGGGTGGAGGGGTACCTTCACCCCTCCACTTT.